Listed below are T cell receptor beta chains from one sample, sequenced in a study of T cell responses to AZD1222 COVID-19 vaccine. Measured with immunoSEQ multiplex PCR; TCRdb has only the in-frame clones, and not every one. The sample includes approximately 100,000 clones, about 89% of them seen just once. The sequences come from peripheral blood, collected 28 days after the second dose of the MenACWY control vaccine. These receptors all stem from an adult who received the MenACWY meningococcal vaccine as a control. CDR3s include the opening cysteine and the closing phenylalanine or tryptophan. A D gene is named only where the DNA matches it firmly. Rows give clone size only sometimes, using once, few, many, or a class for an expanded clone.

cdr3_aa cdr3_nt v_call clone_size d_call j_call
CASSIQGFAYEQYF TGCGCCAGCAGCATACAGGGGTTTGCCTACGAGCAGTACTTC TRBV5-1 - TRBD1 TRBJ2-7
CASSPFNEQFF TGTGCCAGCAGCCCCTTTAATGAGCAGTTCTTC TRBV7-2 - - TRBJ2-1
CASSFYGLAGARSPYEQYF TGTGCCAGCAGTTTCTACGGACTAGCGGGGGCACGAAGCCCCTACGAGCAGTACTTC TRBV28 - TRBD2 TRBJ2-7
CASSLQGYSGNTIYF TGTGCCAGCAGTCTGCAGGGGTACTCTGGAAACACCATATATTTT TRBV6-5 - - TRBJ1-3
CASSPGTGTVSYTF TGTGCCAGCAGCCCCGGGACAGGCACCGTGAGCTACACCTTC TRBV27 - TRBD1 TRBJ1-2
CATRASGRAMDTQYF TGTGCCACCAGGGCTTCAGGGAGAGCTATGGATACGCAGTATTTT TRBV24-1 - - TRBJ2-3
CAWKGQGYPGNTIYF TGTGCCTGGAAGGGACAGGGTTATCCTGGAAACACCATATATTTT TRBV30 - TRBD1 TRBJ1-3
CASSVGTASVYEQYF TGTGCCAGCAGCGTAGGGACAGCATCTGTCTACGAGCAGTACTTC TRBV9 - - TRBJ2-7
CASSSRVAGTSPLHF TGTGCCAGCAGCTCTAGGGTGGCAGGGACATCACCCCTCCACTTT TRBV7-2 - - TRBJ1-6
CSGTGIENEQFF TGCAGCGGCACAGGGATTGAAAATGAGCAGTTCTTC TRBV29-1 - - TRBJ2-1
CASSHREGEKLFF TGTGCCAGCAGTCACAGGGAGGGGGAAAAACTGTTTTTT TRBV27 - - TRBJ1-4
CASSLRGAGANVLTF TGTGCCAGCAGCTTAAGGGGGGCTGGGGCCAACGTCCTGACTTTC TRBV11-2 - - TRBJ2-6
CASSLGVVGQPQHF TGTGCCAGCAGCTTAGGGGTCGTAGGGCAGCCCCAGCATTTT TRBV7-2 few - TRBJ1-5
CASSLALGGRGLREQYF TGTGCCAGCAGCTTAGCCTTAGGCGGGCGGGGGCTACGGGAGCAGTACTTC TRBV7-2 once - TRBJ2-7
CASGREETQYF TGTGCCAGCGGCCGTGAAGAGACCCAGTACTTC TRBV6-6 - - TRBJ2-5
CASSQERVIGTGAYEQYF TGTGCCAGCAGCCAAGAAAGGGTAATAGGGACAGGGGCTTACGAGCAGTACTTC TRBV4-2 - TRBD1 TRBJ2-7
CASSLVLGWDRIPDWPQETQYF TGCGCCAGCAGCTTGGTACTTGGATGGGATCGAATTCCTGACTGGCCCCAAGAGACCCAGTACTTC TRBV5-1 - - TRBJ2-5
CASSSRGYEGETQYF TGCGCCAGCAGCTCGCGGGGTTATGAGGGGGAGACCCAGTACTTC TRBV5-1 - - TRBJ2-5
CASRTDRGWGEQYF TGTGCCAGTAGGACCGACAGGGGCTGGGGCGAGCAGTACTTC TRBV19 - TRBD1 TRBJ2-7
CASSKLLGAGYGYTF TGTGCCAGCAGCAAACTCCTGGGGGCGGGCTATGGCTACACCTTC TRBV7-6 - - TRBJ1-2
CASSIAEGYLYGYTF TGTGCCAGTAGTATAGCGGAGGGTTATCTCTATGGCTACACCTTC TRBV19 once - TRBJ1-2
CASRSVSTNEKLFF TGTGCCAGCAGATCAGTATCAACTAATGAAAAACTGTTTTTT TRBV2 once - TRBJ1-4
CASSSLTSGGANEQFF TGTGCCAGCAGCTCGTTGACTAGCGGGGGGGCAAATGAGCAGTTCTTC TRBV7-9 - TRBD2 TRBJ2-1
CASSLGGAPGELFF TGTGCCAGCAGCTTAGGTGGGGCGCCCGGGGAGCTGTTTTTT TRBV7-2 - - TRBJ2-2
CASRPRGVGSPLHF TGTGCCAGCCGCCCCCGGGGGGTAGGCTCACCCCTCCACTTT TRBV6-5 - - TRBJ1-6
CSVISSGNTIYF TGCAGCGTCATCTCCTCTGGAAACACCATATATTTT TRBV29-1 - - TRBJ1-3
CASSFDSSTDTQYF TGTGCCAGCAGCTTCGACTCGAGCACAGATACGCAGTATTTT TRBV7-2 - - TRBJ2-3
CATSGQGSLTDTQYF TGTGCCACCAGTGGACAGGGGTCCCTCACAGATACGCAGTATTTT TRBV24-1 - TRBD1 TRBJ2-3
CASTTGSGSEAFF TGTGCCAGCACCACGGGGTCCGGGTCTGAAGCTTTCTTT TRBV12-3/TRBV12-4 - - TRBJ1-1
CASRGSPNTEAFF TGTGCCAGCCGGGGCAGCCCTAACACTGAAGCTTTCTTT TRBV27 - - TRBJ1-1